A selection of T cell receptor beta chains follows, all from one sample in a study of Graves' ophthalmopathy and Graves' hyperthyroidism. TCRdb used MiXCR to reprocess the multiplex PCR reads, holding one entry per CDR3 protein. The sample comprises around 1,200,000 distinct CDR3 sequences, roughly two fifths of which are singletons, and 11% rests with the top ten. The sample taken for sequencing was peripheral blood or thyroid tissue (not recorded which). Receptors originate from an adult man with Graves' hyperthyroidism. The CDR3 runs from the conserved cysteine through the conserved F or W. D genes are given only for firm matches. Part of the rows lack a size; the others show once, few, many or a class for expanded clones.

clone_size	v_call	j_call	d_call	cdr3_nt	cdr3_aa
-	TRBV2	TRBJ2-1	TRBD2	TGTGCCAGCACCGACGCCTGGACTAGCGCTAATGAGCAGTTCTTC	CASTDAWTSANEQFF
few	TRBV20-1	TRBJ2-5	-	TGCAGTGCTAGAGAGGGCACAGGGTGGGGGCGGAGAGGGACCCAGTACTTC	CSAREGTGWGRRGTQYF
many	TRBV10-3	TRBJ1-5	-	TGTGCCATCAGTAGACAAGTAAATCAGCCCCAGCATTTT	CAISRQVNQPQHF
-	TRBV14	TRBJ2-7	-	TGTGCCAGCAGCCAAGAAACAGGGCTAAAAATAGGATCCGAGCAGTACTTC	CASSQETGLKIGSEQYF
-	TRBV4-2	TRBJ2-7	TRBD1	TGTGCCAGCAGCCAACAGGGACAGAGCTCCTACGAGCAGTACTTC	CASSQQGQSSYEQYF
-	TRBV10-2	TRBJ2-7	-	TGCGCCAGCAGTGCTAGAGATGGCGGGGCCTATGAGCAGTACTTC	CASSARDGGAYEQYF
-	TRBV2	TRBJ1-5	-	TGTGCCAGCAGTGAAATTCGCAATCAGCCCCAGCATTTT	CASSEIRNQPQHF
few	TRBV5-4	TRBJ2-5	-	TGTGCCAGCAGCTTGTTTGCGGAGTATCAAGAGACCCAGTACTTC	CASSLFAEYQETQYF
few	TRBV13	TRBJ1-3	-	TGTGCCAGCGGTAGGGCAGGGGCTTTCTCTGGAAACACCATATATTTT	CASGRAGAFSGNTIYF
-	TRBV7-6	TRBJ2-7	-	TGTGCCAGCAGCTCCTCGCAGGGAAGTCAGGTGGGGGACGAGCAGTACTTC	CASSSSQGSQVGDEQYF
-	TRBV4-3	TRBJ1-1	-	TGCGCCAGCAGCCAATTTCCGGAGAACACTGAAGCTTTCTTT	CASSQFPENTEAFF
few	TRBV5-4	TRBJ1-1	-	TGTGCCAGCAGCTTGGGGCCACACAACACTGAAGCTTTCTTT	CASSLGPHNTEAFF
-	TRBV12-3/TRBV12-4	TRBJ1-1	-	TGTGCCAGCAGTTTATGGGGGGCCTCAAACACTGAAGCTTTCTTT	CASSLWGASNTEAFF
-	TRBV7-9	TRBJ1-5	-	TGTGCCAGCAGTCTTGACACAGGAAAATATAGCAATCAGCCCCAGCATTTT	CASSLDTGKYSNQPQHF
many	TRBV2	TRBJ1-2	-	TGTGCCAGCAGTGAGCAGTCTGCTAACTATGGCTACACCTTC	CASSEQSANYGYTF
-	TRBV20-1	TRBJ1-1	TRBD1	TGCAGGGCACGGACAGGGGTTACGTCCGCTGAAGCTTTCTTT	CRARTGVTSAEAFF
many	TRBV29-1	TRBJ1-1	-	TGCAGCGTTGATCCTGGACAGCCGAATGAAGCTTTCTTT	CSVDPGQPNEAFF
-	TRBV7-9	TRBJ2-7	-	TGTGCCAGCAGCCGCCCCCCGATAGAGATAACCGAGCAGTACTTC	CASSRPPIEITEQYF
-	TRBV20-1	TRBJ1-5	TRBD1	TGCAGTGTCGGGCAAGGACAGGGTGATCAGCCCCAGCATTTT	CSVGQGQGDQPQHF
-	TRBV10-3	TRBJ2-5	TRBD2	TGTGCCAGCAGTACGGGGGGGGGGAGTGGTGAGACCCAGTACTTC	CASSTGGGSGETQYF
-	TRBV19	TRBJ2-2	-	TGTGCCAGTAGTCCTCCTGACGGGGAGCTGTTTTTT	CASSPPDGELFF
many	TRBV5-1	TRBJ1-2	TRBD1	TGCGCCAGCAGGGGACAGGGGGGAGCTAACTATGGCTACACCTTC	CASRGQGGANYGYTF
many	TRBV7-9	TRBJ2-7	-	TGTGCCAGCAGCCCGACCTCCACCGGCTCCTACGAGCAGTACTTC	CASSPTSTGSYEQYF
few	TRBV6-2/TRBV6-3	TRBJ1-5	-	TGTGCCAGCAGTTACTCCGCTCTAAAGCCTTATAGCAATCAGCCCCAGCATTTT	CASSYSALKPYSNQPQHF
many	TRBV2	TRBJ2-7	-	TGTGCCAGCAGCGATCCGACAGAGACCTACGAGCAGTACTTC	CASSDPTETYEQYF
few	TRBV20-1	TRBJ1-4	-	TGCAGTGCCCGCCGGCCCGGAGGGGATGAAAAACTGTTTTTT	CSARRPGGDEKLFF
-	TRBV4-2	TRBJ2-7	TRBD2	TGTGCCAGCAGCCGCGGGACTAGCGGGAGCGCTCCCTACGAGCAGTACTTC	CASSRGTSGSAPYEQYF
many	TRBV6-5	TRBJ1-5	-	TGTGCCAGCAGTTACTCGACCGGGGATCAGCCCCAGCATTTT	CASSYSTGDQPQHF
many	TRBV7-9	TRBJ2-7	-	TGTGCCAGCAGTCCCTCCCTGGAGCAGTACTTC	CASSPSLEQYF
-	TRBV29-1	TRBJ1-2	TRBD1	TGCAGCGTCGAGGACAGGTCAGACTATGGCTACACCTTC	CSVEDRSDYGYTF
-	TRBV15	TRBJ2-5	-	TGTGCCACCAGCAGAATCGGGAGAGATCAAGAGACCCAGTACTTC	CATSRIGRDQETQYF
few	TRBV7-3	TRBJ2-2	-	TGTGCCAGCAGCTTGTACGGGTCGAACACCGGGGAGCTGTTTTTT	CASSLYGSNTGELFF
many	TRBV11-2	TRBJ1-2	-	TGTGCCAGCAGCTCCACGGACTTTAACTATGGCTACACCTTC	CASSSTDFNYGYTF
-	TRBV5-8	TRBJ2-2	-	TGTGCCAGCAGCGGGAGGATGAACACCGGGGAGCTGTTTTTT	CASSGRMNTGELFF
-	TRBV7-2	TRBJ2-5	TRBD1	TGTGCCAGCAGCCGGGATCGACAGGGGGGGCGAGAGACCCAGTACTTC	CASSRDRQGGRETQYF
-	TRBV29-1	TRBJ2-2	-	TGCAGCGTCGCTGCTAGGGGACTCACCGGGGAGCTGTTTTTT	CSVAARGLTGELFF
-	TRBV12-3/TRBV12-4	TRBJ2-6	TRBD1	TGTGCCAGCAGTTCAGCAGGGGACAGGGGGATCTCTGGGGCCAACGTCCTGACTTTC	CASSSAGDRGISGANVLTF
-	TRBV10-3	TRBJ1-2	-	TGTGCCAGCAGTCAAATCGGGTTAGCCGATGGCTACACCTTC	CASSQIGLADGYTF
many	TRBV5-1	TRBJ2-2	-	TGCGCCAGCAGCTCGTCAGGGAAGGCTGTCGGGGAGCTGTTTTTT	CASSSSGKAVGELFF
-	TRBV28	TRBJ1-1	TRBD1	TGTGCCAGCAGGTGGACAGGGGGTGCCGACATGAACACTGAAGCTTCCTTT	CASRWTGGADMNTEASF
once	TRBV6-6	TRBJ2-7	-	TGTGCCAGCAGTTACGGGGCGGGGTTGCACTTC	CASSYGAGLHF
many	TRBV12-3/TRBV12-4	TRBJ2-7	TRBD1	TGTGCCAGCAGTTTAGGGGACAGCTCCTACGAGCAGTACTTC	CASSLGDSSYEQYF
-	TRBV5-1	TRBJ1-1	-	TGCGCCAGCAGTCGCAAGGCGGCAGATTTGAACACTGAAGCTTTCTTT	CASSRKAADLNTEAFF
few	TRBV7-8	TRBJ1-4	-	TGTGCCAGCAGCCCTGCGGCTAATGAAAAACTGTTTTTT	CASSPAANEKLFF
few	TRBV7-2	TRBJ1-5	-	TGTGCCAGCAGCCAGAGGATCGGCAATCAGCCCCAGCATTTT	CASSQRIGNQPQHF
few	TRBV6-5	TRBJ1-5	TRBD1	TGTGCCAGCAGTGCCGGGACAGGGGGACAGCCCCAGCATTTT	CASSAGTGGQPQHF
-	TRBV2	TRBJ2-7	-	TGTGCCAGCAGTCCTCTGAGGGGAAGCACCTACGAGCAGTACTTC	CASSPLRGSTYEQYF
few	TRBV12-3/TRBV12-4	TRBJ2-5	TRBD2	TGTGCCAGCAGTACCAACCACCGCGGGGGGCTGCAAGAGACCCAGTACTTC	CASSTNHRGGLQETQYF
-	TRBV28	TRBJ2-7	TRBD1	TGTGCCAGCAGTCCAAGGGACAGGGGGCTCCACGAGCAGTACTTC	CASSPRDRGLHEQYF
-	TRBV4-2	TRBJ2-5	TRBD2	TGTGCCAGCAGCCAAGCTTTTGAGGCGGGAGGGGTGGAGACCCAGTACTTC	CASSQAFEAGGVETQYF
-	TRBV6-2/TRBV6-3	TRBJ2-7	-	TGTGCCAGCAGATTCCCTGGACAGAACTACGAGCAGTACTTC	CASRFPGQNYEQYF
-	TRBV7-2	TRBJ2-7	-	TGTGCCAGCAGCTTAGGGTCAATCTGGGACCCTAAATCCTACGAGCAGTACTTC	CASSLGSIWDPKSYEQYF
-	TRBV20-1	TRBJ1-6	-	TGCAGTGCTAGAGCGTTCTCAGAGAGCTCCTATAATTCACCCCTCCACTTT	CSARAFSESSYNSPLHF
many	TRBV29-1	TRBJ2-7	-	TGCAGCGGGGGGGCCTCCAACGAGCAGTACTTC	CSGGASNEQYF
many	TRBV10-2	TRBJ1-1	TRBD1	TGCGCCAGCAAGCCGGGACAGGGGGTTCGGGAAACTGAAGCTTTCTTT	CASKPGQGVRETEAFF
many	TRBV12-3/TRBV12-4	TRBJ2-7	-	TGTGCCAGCAGCCCCTTCAGGGTCTGGGACGAGCAGTACTTC	CASSPFRVWDEQYF
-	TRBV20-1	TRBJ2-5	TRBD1	TGCAGTGCTCGACCGCCGGGACAGGGGTCGTCTGGGAAAGAGACCCAGTACTTC	CSARPPGQGSSGKETQYF
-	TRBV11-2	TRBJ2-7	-	TGTGCCAGCAGTTTGGGCTTGGGCCTAGAGGCCTACGAGCAGTACTTC	CASSLGLGLEAYEQYF
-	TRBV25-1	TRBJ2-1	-	TGTGCCAGCAAAAAAGACAAGTACAATGAGCAGTTCTTC	CASKKDKYNEQFF